This T cell receptor (beta chain) is drawn from a study of shared T cell receptors in the human thymus. Here immunoSEQ multiplex PCR was the method, and the copy in TCRdb shows in-frame clones only, minus some. Among approximately 760,000 clones, over 75% were seen once, and the ten largest hold 0.0095% to 0.013%. This CDR3 is built from 14 residues. Trimming took 8 bases from V and 0 from J, leaving 13 bases between them. The germline V gene encodes CDR1 MNHNS and CDR2 SASEGT. These same data were also listed under a study on human thymus T cells. From that second work: Each of the donors was a healthy Finnish infant who was undergoing open corrective cardiac surgery for congenital heart defects. Corrective cardiac surgery supplied the resected thymus tissue. Biased V and J segment usage appeared in thymus and peripheral blood. Among unrelated individuals, related research reported thymic repertoires that overlapped highly.

V is TRBV6-1 and J is TRBJ2-5; maybe TRBD1 (6 bases). This TCR derives from a girl less than two years old with a congenital heart defect. What was sequenced was thymocytes. This CDR3 reads CASLLRTDQETQYF. The CDR3 DNA sequence: TGTGCCAGCTTACTACGGACAGACCAAGAGACCCAGTACTTC.